This T cell receptor beta chain emerged from a study of blood T cells in healthy people across ages. The wider study: Template switching retrieved approximately one barcoded beta molecule for each two T cells.

The CDR3 is 16 amino acids. The J segment lost 6 bases and the V segment lost 4 bases, leaving 12 bases of the junction unmatched. Per the germline V gene, CDR1 is SGHTA and CDR2 is FQGNSA. The authors ran a second PCR of about 6 to 12 cycles using a sample-barcoded 5' primer and a J-beta primer mix. TCRdb re-called the 5' RACE reads with MiXCR, one entry per CDR3 protein. The sample yields over 600,000 distinct CDR3 sequences, around 41% seen once. The clonotype was recovered from an elderly man in good health. The chain recombines TRBV7-2 with TRBJ1-5, with 7 positions matching TRBD1. Sequencing was carried out using blood. The CDR3 DNA is TGTGCCAGCAGCTCCGATCCCGGTACAGGGGCTCAGCCCCAGCATTTT. This encodes CASSSDPGTGAQPQHF.